This T cell receptor (beta chain) was observed in a study of blood T cells in healthy people across ages. On the study more broadly: In model experiments, template switching was able to capture about one barcoded beta molecule for every two T cells that were present.

A J-beta primer mix and a sample-barcoded 5' primer were used in a second PCR of about 6 to 12 cycles. TCRdb fed the 5' RACE reads into MiXCR, producing one record per CDR3 protein. The sample shows around 800,000 distinct CDR3 sequences, approximately 53% of them seen only once. This clonotype was detected only once. The antigen remains undetermined. The junction does not match germline at one end; this may be a read error. Broader study findings: When set beside aged donors, long-lived donors presented more naive CD4+ cells and higher diversity. Naive and antigen-experienced cells could not be conclusively compared, given unsorted PBMCs.

The V gene's germline CDR1 is MNHEY and CDR2 SVGAGI. This CDR3 has 15 amino acids. Ranging in age from about 6 to 95, the donors were healthy Caucasian individuals from Russia. This sequence was found in a man at least 80 years old in good health. The sequencing sample was made of blood. This sequence joins TRBV6-5 and TRBJ1-1; D not certain. The CDR3 reads CASNYDGRVNTEAFF. In DNA form, the CDR3 reads TGTGCCAGCAATTACGACGGTCGAGTGAACACTGAAGCTTTCTTT.